A single sample gave rise to the 18 T cell receptor beta chains below, sequenced in a study of cytomegalovirus exposure and HLA in healthy donors. The PCR made use of 60 Vbeta and 13 Jbeta primers. The repertoire was sequenced with immunoSEQ multiplex PCR; TCRdb's copy has only in-frame clones and lacks some. In all, the sample yields 120,000 to 150,000 clones. The sample taken for sequencing was PBMCs. These receptors originate from a man aged 35 to 55 in good health and CMV-seronegative.

CDR3 sequence reads: CASSGTGGVSNSPLHF. DNA of the CDR3: TGTGCCAGCAGCGGCACAGGGGGCGTAAGCAATTCACCCCTCCACTTT. The V and J genes are TRBV7-2 and TRBJ1-6; 9 bases are a match to TRBD1. Germline V lookup: CDR1 SGHTA, CDR2 FQGNSA. The trim removed 5 bases at V and 7 bases at J, leaving 9 bases unmatched. CDR3 size: 16 residues.

The rearrangement links TRBV6-1 to TRBJ2-3; D remains unclear. Looked up from germline, CDR1 is MNHNS and CDR2 is SASEGT. Trimming pared 6 bases from V and 2 bases from J, leaving 6 bases between. CDR3 size: 12 residues. The CDR3 protein is CASRTNTDTQYF. CDR3 sequence (DNA): TGTGCCAGCAGAACAAACACAGATACGCAGTATTTT.

The CDR3 DNA reads TGCAGCCCTCGCCCGGAGGACCTCTCTGGGGCCAACGTCCTGACTTTC. It is translated as CSPRPEDLSGANVLTF. This chain links TRBV29-1 with TRBJ2-6; TRBD2 is a possible D gene (5 bases). V was trimmed by 8 bases and J by 0 bases, leaving 17 bases between them. The CDR3 totals 16 residues. Germline loops: CDR1 SQVTM, CDR2 ANQGSEA.

Note on this clone: The same CDR3 is also encoded by other DNA sequences in this sample. The V and J genes are TRBV5-1 and TRBJ1-2; no definite D call. CDR1 SGHRS and CDR2 YFSETQ come from the germline V gene. The CDR3 spans 14 residues. The V end lost 0 bases, the J end lost 2 bases, and 8 bases lay between the germline ends. The CDR3 is CASSLDNRNYGYTF. As DNA, the CDR3 is TGCGCCAGCAGCTTGGACAACAGAAACTATGGCTACACCTTC.

The J gene is TRBJ2-7, the V gene TRBV4-2; 10 bases agree with TRBD2. The CDR3 has 15 amino acids. V was clipped by 4 bases and J by 2 bases; unmatched bases: 5. Germline V gene lookup returns CDR1 LGHNA and CDR2 YNFKEQ. The CDR3 here is CASSPSSGGAYEQYF. CDR3 bases: TGTGCCAGCAGCCCTTCAAGCGGGGGGGCCTACGAGCAGTACTTC.

V usage is TRBV19 and J usage is TRBJ1-2; no clear D. The CDR3 length is 13 residues. Germline CDR1 reads LNHDA; CDR2 reads SQIVND (reference sequence). V was shortened by 1 base and J by 3 bases, with 6 bases between the two germline ends. CDR3 amino acids: CASSIAVYYGYTF. The CDR3 DNA follows: TGTGCCAGTAGTATAGCGGTCTACTATGGCTACACCTTC.

The chain employs TRBV6-6 and TRBJ2-7; tentative D call: TRBD2 (6 bases). Germline values: CDR1 MNHNY, CDR2 SVGAGI (reference sequence). The V end was cut by 4 bases, the J end by 6 bases, with 19 bases between. This CDR3 has 15 residues. This chain's CDR3 is CASSSAGTLGGEQYF. DNA of the CDR3: TGTGCCAGCAGTTCCGCGGGGACCCTCGGGGGCGAGCAGTACTTC.

The chain employs TRBV5-1 and TRBJ1-5; TRBD1 aligns across 7 bases. CDR1 and CDR2 from the germline V gene are SGHRS and YFSETQ. CDR3 length: 15 residues. Trimming at V came to 0 bases and at J to 1 base, leaving 1 base not matched to a gene. The CDR3 is CASSLEGQSNQPQHF. CDR3 sequence (DNA): TGCGCCAGCAGCTTGGAGGGACAGAGCAATCAGCCCCAGCATTTT.

The CDR3 nucleotides read TGCGCCAGCAGCTTGGTCAGGGTTGAAGACGAGCAGTACTTC. Its translation is CASSLVRVEDEQYF. J is TRBJ2-7 and V is TRBV5-1, with D possibly matching TRBD1 (5 bases). Trimming shortened V by 0 bases and J by 5 bases, and 12 bases separated the two germline ends. Germline-derived CDR1 and CDR2 are SGHRS and YFSETQ. The CDR3 consists of 14 residues.

Comments on this clone: The sample has other DNA sequences that encode this CDR3 too. The gene calls are TRBV18 and TRBJ2-7, with 9 bases that match TRBD1. The V gene's germline CDR1 is KGHSH and CDR2 LQKENI. The V gene end was trimmed by 3 bases and the J gene end by 3 bases; junction bases not matched to a gene: 3. This CDR3 is 14 amino acids long. The CDR3 region is CASSPGTGSYEQYF. For the CDR3, the DNA is TGTGCCAGCTCACCCGGGACAGGGAGCTACGAGCAGTACTTC. Using reference TRBV18 and TRBJ2-7 for the parts outside the CDR3, the full variable domain is NAGVMQNPRHLVRRRGQEARLRCSPMKGHSHVYWYRQLPEEGLKFMVYLQKENIIDESGMPKERFSAEFPKEGPSILRIQQVVRGDSAAYFCASSPGTGSYEQYFGPGTRLTVT.

V and J are TRBV28 and TRBJ2-7, with TRBD2 matching over 11 bases. The CDR3 totals 15 residues. Germline V CDR1 and CDR2: MDHEN, SYDVKM. The junction had 4 bases not matched to a gene; V was cut back by 5 bases and J by 1 base. The CDR3: CASSSLAGGSYEQYF. The CDR3, as DNA: TGTGCCAGCAGTAGCCTAGCGGGGGGTTCCTACGAGCAGTACTTC.

The rearrangement uses TRBV7-2 and TRBJ2-7; 8 bases fit TRBD1. Unmatched junction bases numbered 8, after V lost 1 base and J lost 6 bases. Germline CDR1 and CDR2: SGHTA and FQGNSA. This CDR3 region has 15 residues. CDR3 protein: CASSLVDRGMSEQYF. In DNA, the CDR3 is TGTGCCAGCAGCTTAGTTGACAGGGGCATGAGCGAGCAGTACTTC. The entire variable domain, with the rest obtained from reference TRBV7-2 and TRBJ2-7, is as follows: GAGVSQSPSNKVTEKGKDVELRCDPISGHTALYWYRQSLGQGLEFLIYFQGNSAPDKSGLPSDRFSAERTGGSVSTLTIQRTQQEDSAVYLCASSLVDRGMSEQYFGPGTRLTVT.

The V and J genes are TRBV19 and TRBJ1-5; 10 bases agree with TRBD1. The CDR3 sequence is 16 residues long. Losses at the gene ends were 10 bases for V and 4 bases for J; bases not matched to a gene: 13. Germline lookup yields CDR1 LNHDA and CDR2 SQIVND (reference sequence). This chain's CDR3 is CAISQGPGQGNQPQHF. The CDR3 nucleotides read TGTGCCATTTCCCAGGGACCGGGACAGGGGAATCAGCCCCAGCATTTT. The full variable domain, rest sourced from reference TRBV19 and TRBJ1-5, is DGGITQSPKYLFRKEGQNVTLSCEQNLNHDAMYWYRQDPGQGLRLIYYSQIVNDFQKGDIAEGYSVSREKKESFPLTVTSAQKNPTAFYLCAISQGPGQGNQPQHFGDGTRLSIL.

The chain employs TRBV2 and TRBJ2-3, with 12 bases matching TRBD2. CDR1 and CDR2 from the germline V gene are SNHLY and FYNNEI. This CDR3 comprises 16 residues. Unmatched junction bases numbered 3, after V lost 4 bases and J lost 1 base. CDR3: CASSVWTSGGTDTQYF. The CDR3 DNA is TGTGCCAGCAGTGTTTGGACTAGCGGGGGCACAGATACGCAGTATTTT. Full variable domain (rest looked up from reference TRBV2 and TRBJ2-3): EPEVTQTPSHQVTQMGQEVILRCVPISNHLYFYWYRQILGQKVEFLVSFYNNEISEKSEIFDDQFSVERPDGSNFTLKIRSTKLEDSAMYFCASSVWTSGGTDTQYFGPGTRLTVL.

The chain links TRBV6-5 to TRBJ2-2; 9 nucleotides agree with TRBD1. Germline lookup yields CDR1 MNHEY and CDR2 SVGAGI. The trim removed 2 bases at V and 7 bases at J, leaving 5 bases unmatched. The CDR3 loop spans 15 amino acids. This CDR3 reads CASSYGTGNHGELFF. The CDR3 DNA is TGTGCCAGCAGTTACGGGACAGGGAATCACGGGGAGCTGTTTTTT.

The gene calls are TRBV28 and TRBJ1-2; TRBD1 agrees at 7 bases. J was trimmed by 4 bases and V by 5 bases; bases with no gene match: 10. There are 15 residues in the CDR3. The V gene's germline CDR1 is MDHEN and CDR2 SYDVKM. CDR3: CASSPRQGAVYGYTF. The CDR3 bases are TGTGCCAGCAGTCCAAGACAGGGCGCAGTCTATGGCTACACCTTC.

The chain joins TRBV7-2 to TRBJ1-6; 10 bases line up with TRBD1. CDR1 and CDR2 (germline): SGHTA, FQGNSA. V was pared by 5 bases and J by 9 bases, with 7 bases of the junction left unmatched. CDR3 length: 15 residues. The CDR3 DNA reads TGTGCCAGCAGCCCAGCTTGGACAGGGGGTTCACCCCTCCACTTT. Translated, it gives CASSPAWTGGSPLHF.

This rearrangement joins TRBV2 to TRBJ2-1, with 9 positions matching TRBD1. Germline CDR1 and CDR2: SNHLY and FYNNEI. After removal of 6 bases from V and 9 bases from J, the junction contained 6 bases not matched to a gene. CDR3 size: 13 residues. CDR3 sequence: CASSGYRGLEQFF. The CDR3 DNA follows: TGTGCCAGCAGCGGGTACAGGGGGCTTGAGCAGTTCTTC.